Presented here are 5 T cell receptor beta chains from one specimen sequenced in a study of Ad26.COV2.S vaccination and SARS-CoV-2 variants. Specified treatment: roughly 19 received Ad26.COV2.S at low or high dose, single or two shots; five or six received placebo; per-sample allocation not given. Sampling was done on day 63 after the first vaccine or placebo injection. The method was immunoSEQ multiplex PCR; TCRdb's version includes in-frame clones alone and lacks a portion of them. The sample yields approximately 410,000 clones, 92% seen once. The sequencing used peripheral blood, collected in a trial of Ad26.COV2.S vaccine versus placebo. The receptor set was obtained from a person between 18 and 59 years old who received the Ad26.COV2.S COVID-19 vaccine or a placebo.

V is TRBV30 and J is TRBJ2-1; D is perhaps TRBD2 (5 bases). The V gene lost 2 bases and the J gene lost 6 bases, with 11 bases spanning the gap. This CDR3 is built from 13 residues. Per the germline V gene, CDR1 is GTSNPN and CDR2 is SVGIG (reference sequence). The CDR3 sequence is CAWSSTEGNEQFF. The DNA for the CDR3 is TGTGCCTGGAGTTCGACCGAGGGCAATGAGCAGTTCTTC.

The V call is TRBV27, the J call TRBJ1-2; possible D gene TRBD1, 5 bases. The CDR3 contains 14 residues. Germline CDR1 MNHEY, CDR2 SMNVEV (reference sequence). The ends were cut back, 2 bases at V and 5 bases at J, with 12 bases in the middle. The CDR3 spells CASSLRDPPYGYTF. The CDR3 DNA is TGTGCCAGCAGTTTACGGGACCCGCCGTATGGCTACACCTTC.

V is TRBV4-1 and J is TRBJ2-3; 7 bases match TRBD2. V lost 3 bases, J lost 6 bases, and 15 bases stayed unmatched. The CDR3 contains 17 residues. The germline V gene encodes CDR1 MGHRA and CDR2 YSYEKL. DNA of the CDR3: TGCGCCAGCAGCCAGGATACTAGCGCCCCGGTCGGCGATACGCAGTATTTT. Its protein is CASSQDTSAPVGDTQYF.

This chain connects TRBV12-3 or TRBV12-4 to TRBJ2-5, with TRBD1 matching over 7 bases. The V gene end was trimmed by 6 bases and the J gene end by 5 bases; junction bases not matched to a gene: 6. The CDR3 is made up of 13 amino acids. CDR3 loop: CASSRGGRETQYF. In DNA, the CDR3 is TGTGCCAGCAGCCGAGGGGGCCGGGAGACCCAGTACTTC.

CDR3 loop: CASSQGQGELYEQYF. For the CDR3, the DNA is TGTGCCAGCAGCCAGGGACAGGGTGAGCTCTACGAGCAGTACTTC. The chain employs TRBV5-4 and TRBJ2-7; TRBD1 matches 9 bases. CDR1 is SGHNT, CDR2 YYREEE, per germline (reference sequence). The CDR3 runs to 15 residues. The V gene end was trimmed by 4 bases and the J gene end by 3 bases; junction bases not matched to a gene: 8.